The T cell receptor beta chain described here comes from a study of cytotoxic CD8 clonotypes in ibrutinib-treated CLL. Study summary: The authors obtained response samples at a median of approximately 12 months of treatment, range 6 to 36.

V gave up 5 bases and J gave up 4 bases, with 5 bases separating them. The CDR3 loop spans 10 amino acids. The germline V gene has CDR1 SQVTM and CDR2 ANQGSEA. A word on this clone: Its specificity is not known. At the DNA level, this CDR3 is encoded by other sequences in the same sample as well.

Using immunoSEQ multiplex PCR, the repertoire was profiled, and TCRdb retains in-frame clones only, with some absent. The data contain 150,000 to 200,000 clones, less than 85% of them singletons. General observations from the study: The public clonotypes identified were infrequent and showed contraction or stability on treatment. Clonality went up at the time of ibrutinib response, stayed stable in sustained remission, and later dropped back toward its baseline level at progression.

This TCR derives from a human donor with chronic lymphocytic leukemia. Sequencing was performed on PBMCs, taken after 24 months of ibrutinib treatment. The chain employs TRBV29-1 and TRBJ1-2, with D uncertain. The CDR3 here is CSVLLYGYTF. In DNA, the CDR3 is TGCAGCGTTCTACTCTATGGCTACACCTTC. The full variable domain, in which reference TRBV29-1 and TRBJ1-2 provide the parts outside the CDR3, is SAVISQKPSRDICQRGTSLTIQCQVDSQVTMMFWYRQQPGQSLTLIATANQGSEATYESGFVIDKFPISRPNLTFSTLTVSNMSPEDSSIYLCSVLLYGYTFGSGTRLTVV.